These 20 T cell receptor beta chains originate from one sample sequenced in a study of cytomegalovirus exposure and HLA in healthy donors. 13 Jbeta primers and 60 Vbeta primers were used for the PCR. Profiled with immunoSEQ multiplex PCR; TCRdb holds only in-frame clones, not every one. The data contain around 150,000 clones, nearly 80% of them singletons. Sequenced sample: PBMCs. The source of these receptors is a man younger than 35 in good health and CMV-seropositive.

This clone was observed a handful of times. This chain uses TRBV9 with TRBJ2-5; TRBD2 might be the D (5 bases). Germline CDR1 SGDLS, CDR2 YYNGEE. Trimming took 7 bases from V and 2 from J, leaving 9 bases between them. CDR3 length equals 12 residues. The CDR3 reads CASASGQETQYF. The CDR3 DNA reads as TGTGCCAGCGCAAGCGGACAAGAGACCCAGTACTTC. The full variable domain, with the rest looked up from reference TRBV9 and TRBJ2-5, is DSGVTQTPKHLITATGQRVTLRCSPRSGDLSVYWYQQSLDQGLQFLIQYYNGEERAKGNILERFSAQQFPDLHSELNLSSLELGDSALYFCASASGQETQYFGPGTRLLVL.

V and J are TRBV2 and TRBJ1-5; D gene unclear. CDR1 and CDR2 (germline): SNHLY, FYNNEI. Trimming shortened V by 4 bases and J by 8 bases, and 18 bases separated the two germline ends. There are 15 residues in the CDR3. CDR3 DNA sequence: TGTGCCAGCAGTGGGGAGGCAGGCGATGTTGAGCCCCAGCATTTT. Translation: CASSGEAGDVEPQHF.

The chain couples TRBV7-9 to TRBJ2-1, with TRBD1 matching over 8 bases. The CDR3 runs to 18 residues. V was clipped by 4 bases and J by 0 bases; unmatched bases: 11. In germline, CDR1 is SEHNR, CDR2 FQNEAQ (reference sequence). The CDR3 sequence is CASSSLNLTGDSYNEQFF. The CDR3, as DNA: TGTGCCAGCAGCTCCCTGAACTTGACAGGGGACTCCTACAATGAGCAGTTCTTC.

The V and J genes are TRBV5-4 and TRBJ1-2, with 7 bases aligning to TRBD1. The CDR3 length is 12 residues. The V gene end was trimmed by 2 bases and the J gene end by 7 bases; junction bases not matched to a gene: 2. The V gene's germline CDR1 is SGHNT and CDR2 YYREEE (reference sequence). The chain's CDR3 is CASSLQGFGYTF. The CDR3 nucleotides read TGTGCCAGCAGCTTACAGGGGTTTGGCTACACCTTC.

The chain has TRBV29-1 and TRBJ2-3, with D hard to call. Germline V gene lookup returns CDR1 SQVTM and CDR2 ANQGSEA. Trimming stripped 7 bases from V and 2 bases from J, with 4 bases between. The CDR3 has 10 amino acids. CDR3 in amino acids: CSAYTDTQYF. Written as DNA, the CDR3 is TGCAGCGCCTACACAGATACGCAGTATTTT.

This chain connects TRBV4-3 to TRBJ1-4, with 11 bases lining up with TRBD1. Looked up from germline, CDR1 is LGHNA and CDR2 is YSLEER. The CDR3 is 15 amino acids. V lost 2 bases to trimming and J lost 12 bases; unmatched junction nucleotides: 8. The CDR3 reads CASSQTGTGGTELFF. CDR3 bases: TGCGCCAGCAGCCAAACTGGGACAGGGGGGACGGAACTGTTTTTT.

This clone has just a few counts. The CDR3 bases are TGTGCCAGCAGCGTCAGGGGCCTGAACACCGGGGAGCTGTTTTTT. It specifies CASSVRGLNTGELFF. The gene calls are TRBV9 and TRBJ2-2, with a tentative D call TRBD1 (6 bases). Per the germline V gene, CDR1 is SGDLS and CDR2 is YYNGEE. The CDR3 length is 15 residues. The ends were cut back, 2 bases at V and 1 base at J, with 9 bases in the middle.

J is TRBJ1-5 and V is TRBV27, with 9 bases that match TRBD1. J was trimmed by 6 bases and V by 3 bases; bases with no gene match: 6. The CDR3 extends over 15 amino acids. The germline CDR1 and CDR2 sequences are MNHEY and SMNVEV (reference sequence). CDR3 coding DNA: TGTGCCAGCAGTTTTACCGGGACAGGGTTTCAGCCCCAGCATTTT. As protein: CASSFTGTGFQPQHF.

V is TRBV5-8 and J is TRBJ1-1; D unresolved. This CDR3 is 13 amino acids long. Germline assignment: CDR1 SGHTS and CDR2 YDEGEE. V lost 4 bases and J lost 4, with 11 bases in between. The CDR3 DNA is TGTGCCAGCAGCCTTGACATGATCACTGAAGCTTTCTTT. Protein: CASSLDMITEAFF.

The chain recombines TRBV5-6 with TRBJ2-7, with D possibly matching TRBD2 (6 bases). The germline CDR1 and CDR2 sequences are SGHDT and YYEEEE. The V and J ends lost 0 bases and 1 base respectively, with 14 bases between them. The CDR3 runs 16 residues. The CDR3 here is CASSLVVGGPSYEQYF. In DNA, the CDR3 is TGTGCCAGCAGCTTGGTAGTGGGAGGTCCTTCCTACGAGCAGTACTTC.

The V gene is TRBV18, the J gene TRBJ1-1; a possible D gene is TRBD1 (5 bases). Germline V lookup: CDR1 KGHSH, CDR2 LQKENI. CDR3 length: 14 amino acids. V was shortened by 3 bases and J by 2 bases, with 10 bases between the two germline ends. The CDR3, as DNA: TGTGCCAGCTCACCTTCTAGGGGAAACACTGAAGCTTTCTTT. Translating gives CASSPSRGNTEAFF.

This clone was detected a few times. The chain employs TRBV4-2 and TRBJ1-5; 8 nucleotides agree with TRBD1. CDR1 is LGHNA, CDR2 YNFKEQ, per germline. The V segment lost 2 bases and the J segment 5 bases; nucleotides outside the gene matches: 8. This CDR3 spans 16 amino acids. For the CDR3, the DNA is TGTGCCAGCAGCCAAACTTCCGGGACAGGAGATCAGCCCCAGCATTTT. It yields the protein CASSQTSGTGDQPQHF.

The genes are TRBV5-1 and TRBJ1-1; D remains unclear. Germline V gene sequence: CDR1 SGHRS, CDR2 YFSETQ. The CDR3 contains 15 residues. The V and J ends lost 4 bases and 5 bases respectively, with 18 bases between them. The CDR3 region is CASSPESVSWTEAFF. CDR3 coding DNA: TGCGCCAGCAGCCCTGAGTCGGTTTCGTGGACTGAAGCTTTCTTT.

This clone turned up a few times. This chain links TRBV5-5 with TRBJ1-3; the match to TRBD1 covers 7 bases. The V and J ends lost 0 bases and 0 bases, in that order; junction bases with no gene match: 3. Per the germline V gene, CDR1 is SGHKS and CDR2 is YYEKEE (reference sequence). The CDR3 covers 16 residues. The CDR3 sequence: CASSLGAGGSGNTIYF. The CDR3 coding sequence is TGTGCCAGCAGCTTGGGCGCAGGGGGCTCTGGAAACACCATATATTTT.

This CDR3 is CASSSRTSFYEQYF. The CDR3 bases are TGTGCCAGCAGCTCGCGGACTAGCTTCTACGAGCAGTACTTC. The chain recombines TRBV11-2 with TRBJ2-7; 8 bases agree with TRBD2. This CDR3 contains 14 residues. The germline V gene encodes CDR1 SGHAT and CDR2 FQNNGV. Losses at the gene ends were 4 bases for V and 3 bases for J; bases not matched to a gene: 5.

Here the CDR3 DNA reads TGTGCCAGCAGCGCCGGGACAGGAGGACAGTTCTTC. Protein: CASSAGTGGQFF. The J gene is TRBJ2-1, the V gene TRBV9, with TRBD1 matching over 8 bases. Germline V gives CDR1 SGDLS, CDR2 YYNGEE. This CDR3 comprises 12 residues. V was clipped by 3 bases and J by 13 bases; unmatched bases: 6.

The DNA for the CDR3 is TGCAGCGTTGAAGATGAGCGGGAGTATGAGCAGTTCTTC. Its translation is CSVEDEREYEQFF. The V call is TRBV29-1, the J call TRBJ2-1; 8 positions agree with TRBD2. This CDR3 region has 13 residues. Germline lookup yields CDR1 SQVTM and CDR2 ANQGSEA. J lost 8 bases, V lost 0 bases, and 3 bases had no gene match.

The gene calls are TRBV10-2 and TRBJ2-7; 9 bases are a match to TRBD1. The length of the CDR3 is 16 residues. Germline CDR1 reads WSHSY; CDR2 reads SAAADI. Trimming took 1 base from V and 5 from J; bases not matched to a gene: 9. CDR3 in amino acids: CASSELAGQGLNEQYF. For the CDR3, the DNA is TGCGCCAGCAGTGAGTTGGCCGGACAGGGGCTCAACGAGCAGTACTTC.

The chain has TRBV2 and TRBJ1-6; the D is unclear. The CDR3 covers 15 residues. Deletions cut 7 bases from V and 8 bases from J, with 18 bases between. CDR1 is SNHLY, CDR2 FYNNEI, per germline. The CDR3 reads CASTYSSTADSPLHF. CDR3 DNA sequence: TGTGCCAGCACCTATTCCAGCACAGCCGATTCACCCCTCCACTTT.

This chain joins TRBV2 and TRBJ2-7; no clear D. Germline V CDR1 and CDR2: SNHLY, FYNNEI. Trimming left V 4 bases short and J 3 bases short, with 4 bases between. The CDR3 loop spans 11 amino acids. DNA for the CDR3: TGTGCCAGCAGTGCAAACTACGAGCAGTACTTC. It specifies CASSANYEQYF.